These T cell receptor beta chains were read from a single sample in a study of lymphopenia after photon versus proton radiotherapy. The table came from immunoSEQ multiplex PCR; TCRdb's copy has only in-frame clones and leaves some out. The table records roughly 150,000 clones, about 85% of them present only once. The starting material was peripheral blood, obtained from a patient treated with photon-based radiotherapy. The receptors derive from a man over 45 with gastric cancer. CDR3s include the opening cysteine and the closing phenylalanine or tryptophan. The D gene is left open where the match is weak. Not every row has a clone size; where given, it reads once, few, many or a size class.

V gene: TRBV7-9
J gene: TRBJ1-5
D gene: .
clone size: few
CDR3 protein: CASSLAGDGQPQHF
CDR3 DNA: TGTGCCAGCAGCTTAGCAGGGGATGGTCAGCCCCAGCATTTT

V gene: TRBV4-1
J gene: TRBJ2-2
D gene: TRBD2
clone size: many
CDR3 protein: CASSQEGRGTSGTGELFF
CDR3 DNA: TGCGCCAGCAGCCAAGAGGGGCGGGGGACTAGCGGCACCGGGGAGCTGTTTTTT

V gene: TRBV10-2
J gene: TRBJ1-5
D gene: .
clone size: .
CDR3 protein: CASSEPQAGRQPQHF
CDR3 DNA: TGCGCCAGCAGTGAACCCCAGGCAGGTCGGCAGCCCCAGCATTTT

V gene: TRBV7-9
J gene: TRBJ1-1
D gene: .
clone size: once
CDR3 protein: CASSRDRSTEAFF
CDR3 DNA: TGTGCCAGCAGCCGTGACAGGAGCACTGAAGCTTTCTTT

V gene: TRBV6-1
J gene: TRBJ2-7
D gene: .
clone size: once
CDR3 protein: CASTKNWGTSYEQYF
CDR3 DNA: TGTGCCAGCACCAAAAATTGGGGCACCAGCTACGAGCAGTACTTC

V gene: TRBV28
J gene: TRBJ1-2
D gene: .
clone size: .
CDR3 protein: CASSLQGHGYTF
CDR3 DNA: TGTGCCAGCAGTTTACAGGGTCATGGCTACACCTTC

V gene: TRBV19
J gene: TRBJ1-5
D gene: TRBD1
clone size: .
CDR3 protein: CASSIGTGGNQPQHF
CDR3 DNA: TGTGCCAGTAGTATTGGGACAGGGGGGAATCAGCCCCAGCATTTT

V gene: TRBV30
J gene: TRBJ2-1
D gene: TRBD1
clone size: .
CDR3 protein: CAWTRDRGGNEQFF
CDR3 DNA: TGTGCCTGGACCCGGGACAGGGGGGGGAATGAGCAGTTCTTC

V gene: TRBV30
J gene: TRBJ2-7
D gene: TRBD2
clone size: .
CDR3 protein: CAWSVRGGRPYEQYF
CDR3 DNA: TGTGCCTGGAGTGTACGGGGGGGACGACCCTACGAGCAGTACTTC

V gene: TRBV19
J gene: TRBJ2-5
D gene: .
clone size: .
CDR3 protein: CASSIGDGKETQYF
CDR3 DNA: TGTGCCAGTAGTATTGGTGATGGAAAAGAGACCCAGTACTTC

V gene: TRBV18
J gene: TRBJ2-5
D gene: .
clone size: .
CDR3 protein: CASSPRGQETQYF
CDR3 DNA: TGTGCCAGCTCACCAAGAGGTCAAGAGACCCAGTACTTC

V gene: TRBV2
J gene: TRBJ2-1
D gene: .
clone size: .
CDR3 protein: CASSLEIEQFF
CDR3 DNA: TGTGCCAGCAGCTTGGAAATTGAGCAGTTCTTC

V gene: TRBV4-1
J gene: TRBJ2-7
D gene: TRBD2
clone size: .
CDR3 protein: CASSQNYLAGVLTEQYF
CDR3 DNA: TGCGCCAGCAGCCAAAATTATCTAGCGGGAGTACTCACCGAGCAGTACTTC